A single sample gave rise to the 8 T cell receptor beta chains below, sequenced in a study of blood T cell repertoires in COVID-19 (dated by TCRdb to the early 2020s). To prepare the library, the immunoSEQ multiplex PCR assay was applied. Sourced from immuneACCESS, this table was stored by TCRdb with only in-frame sequences that have V and J called. A share of the clones is absent; for the studies checked, an unresolved V gene accounts for under half, and the remainder has no known explanation. This sample is represented by fewer than 100,000 clones; approximately 80% of them were singletons. Approximately 20% of the sample belongs to the ten largest clones. The sequencing input was peripheral blood. The receptor source for this set is a woman aged 45-65 years with acute or convalescent COVID-19.

V gene TRBV5-5 combines with J gene TRBJ2-3, with D possibly being TRBD1 (5 bases). Germline V lookup: CDR1 SGHKS, CDR2 YYEKEE (reference sequence). There are 15 residues in the CDR3. V lost 0 bases and J lost 3, with 11 bases in between. CDR3 sequence: CASSLVGARTDTQYF. In DNA form, the CDR3 reads TGTGCCAGCAGCTTGGTTGGGGCCAGGACAGATACGCAGTATTTT.

The chain employs TRBV11-2 and TRBJ2-4; a weak D match, TRBD2 (6 bases). The CDR3 totals 14 residues. With 5 bases removed from V and 9 bases from J, the gap between germline ends came to 17 bases. Germline values: CDR1 SGHAT, CDR2 FQNNGV. DNA for the CDR3: TGTGCCAGCAGCCCCATCCGGGGGTCTAGCATTCAGTACTTC. Translated, it gives CASSPIRGSSIQYF.

The gene calls are TRBV2 and TRBJ2-2; a possible D gene is TRBD2 (6 bases). The CDR3 contains 13 residues. Germline CDR1 and CDR2: SNHLY and FYNNEI. V lost 6 bases and J lost 6, with 11 bases in between. In DNA, the CDR3 is TGTGCCAGCAGGTTGGGACTGCCCGGGGAGCTGTTTTTT. This encodes CASRLGLPGELFF.

This clone was counted between two and nine times. Other nucleotide sequences in the sample specify the same CDR3. This chain uses TRBV19 with TRBJ1-2, with a weak D call TRBD1 (5 bases). Germline V CDR1 and CDR2: LNHDA, SQIVND (reference sequence). This CDR3 spans 13 amino acids. Between the trimmed V and J ends, which lost 1 base and 8 bases, there was a span of 11 bases. This CDR3 is CASSIGQGWGYTF. CDR3 nucleotides: TGTGCCAGTAGTATAGGTCAGGGATGGGGCTACACCTTC.

This clone has just a few counts. The rearrangement joins TRBV7-8 to TRBJ2-5; a weak D match, TRBD2 (5 bases). The CDR3 is 14 residues long. V lost 7 bases, J lost 2 bases, and 14 bases lay in between. Germline CDR1 and CDR2: SGHVS and FQNEAQ. CDR3 in DNA: TGTGCCAGCAATACCCAGCGGAGACAAGAGACCCAGTACTTC. Translating it yields CASNTQRRQETQYF.

The chain carries TRBV28 and TRBJ2-7, with 8 bases identical to TRBD2. The CDR3 is 19 amino acids. The germline CDR1 and CDR2 sequences are MDHEN and SYDVKM. V trimming: 2 bases; J trimming: 4 bases; junction bases outside the gene matches: 19. Here the CDR3 reads CASSLPSGGVLGVPYEQYF. DNA for the CDR3: TGTGCCAGCAGTTTACCCTCGGGGGGGGTTTTAGGGGTCCCATACGAGCAGTACTTC.

This rearrangement joins TRBV5-6 to TRBJ1-2; 9 nucleotides agree with TRBD1. After removal of 1 base from V and 8 bases from J, the junction contained 9 bases not matched to a gene. The germline gives CDR1 SGHDT, CDR2 YYEEEE. This CDR3 has 15 amino acids. The CDR3 protein is CASSLWGTGREGYTF. In DNA form, the CDR3 reads TGTGCCAGCAGCTTGTGGGGGACAGGGAGGGAAGGCTACACCTTC.

The chain combines TRBV6-2 or TRBV6-3 with TRBJ2-1; maybe TRBD1 (6 bases). Trimming shortened V by 5 bases and J by 6 bases, and 11 bases separated the two germline ends. The CDR3 is 13 residues long. The germline V gene encodes CDR1 MNHEY and CDR2 SVGEGT. The CDR3 region is CASSNREGNEQFF. The CDR3 DNA follows: TGTGCCAGCAGTAACAGGGAAGGCAATGAGCAGTTCTTC.